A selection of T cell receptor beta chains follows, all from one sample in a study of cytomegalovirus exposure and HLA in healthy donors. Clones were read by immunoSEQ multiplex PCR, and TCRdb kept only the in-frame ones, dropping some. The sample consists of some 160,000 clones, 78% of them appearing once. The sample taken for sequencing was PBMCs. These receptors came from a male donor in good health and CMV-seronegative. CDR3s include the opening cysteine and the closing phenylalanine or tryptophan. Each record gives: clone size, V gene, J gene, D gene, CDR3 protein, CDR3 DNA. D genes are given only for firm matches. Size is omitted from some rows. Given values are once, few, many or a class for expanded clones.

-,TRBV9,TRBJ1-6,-,CASSVEEQANSPLHF,TGTGCCAGCAGCGTAGAGGAACAGGCTAATTCACCCCTCCACTTT
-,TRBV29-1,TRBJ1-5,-,CSVDLGQGTMSQHF,TGCAGCGTTGATCTAGGGCAGGGGACTATGTCCCAGCATTTT
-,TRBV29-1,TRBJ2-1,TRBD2,CSVATSGGNNEQFF,TGCAGCGTGGCAACTAGCGGGGGAAACAATGAGCAGTTCTTC
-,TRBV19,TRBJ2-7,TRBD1,CASSGRDSPYEQYF,TGTGCCAGTAGTGGCCGGGACAGCCCCTACGAGCAGTACTTC
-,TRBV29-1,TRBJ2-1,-,CSVLGGNEQLF,TGCAGCGTCCTTGGCGGCAATGAGCAGCTCTTC
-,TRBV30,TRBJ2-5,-,CAWSVASAETQYF,TGTGCCTGGAGTGTGGCTAGCGCAGAGACCCAGTACTTC
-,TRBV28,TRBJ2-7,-,CASRDKAYEQYF,TGTGCCAGCCGGGACAAAGCCTACGAGCAGTACTTC
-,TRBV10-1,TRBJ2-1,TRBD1,CASSGEGQFQRAYSEQFF,TGCGCCAGCAGTGGAGAGGGACAGTTTCAGAGGGCTTACAGTGAGCAGTTCTTC
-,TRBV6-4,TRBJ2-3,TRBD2,CASSDLAGGTDTQYF,TGTGCCAGCAGTGACCTAGCGGGGGGCACAGATACGCAGTATTTT
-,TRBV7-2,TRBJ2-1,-,CASSPTRTSSSYNEQFF,TGTGCCAGCAGCCCCACCCGGACTTCCAGCTCCTACAATGAGCAGTTCTTC
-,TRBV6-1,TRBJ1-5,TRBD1,CASRPTGGHQPQHF,TGTGCCAGCAGACCTACAGGGGGCCATCAGCCCCAGCATTTT
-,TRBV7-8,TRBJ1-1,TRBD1,CASSLDPGGFGEAFF,TGTGCCAGCAGCTTAGACCCAGGGGGATTCGGTGAAGCTTTCTTT
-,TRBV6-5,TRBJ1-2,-,CASSALADTGGGYTF,TGTGCCAGCAGTGCCCTCGCGGACACGGGCGGTGGCTACACCTTC
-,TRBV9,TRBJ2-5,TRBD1,CASSVDSGQGVKETQYF,TGTGCCAGCAGCGTTGACTCGGGACAGGGGGTTAAAGAGACCCAGTACTTC
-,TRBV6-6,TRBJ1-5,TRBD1,CASSTGGNNQPQHF,TGTGCCAGTTCGACAGGGGGGAACAATCAGCCCCAGCATTTT
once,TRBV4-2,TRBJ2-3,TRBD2,CASSQRTSGSFTDTQYF,TGTGCCAGCAGCCAAAGGACTAGCGGGAGCTTCACAGATACGCAGTATTTT
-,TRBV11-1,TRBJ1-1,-,CASSLERANTEAFF,TGTGCCAGCAGCTTAGAGAGAGCTAACACTGAAGCTTTCTTT
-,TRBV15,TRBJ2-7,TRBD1,CATSAQGQVDEQYF,TGTGCCACCAGCGCCCAGGGACAGGTCGACGAGCAGTACTTC
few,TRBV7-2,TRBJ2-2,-,CASSIDMNTGELFF,TGTGCCAGCAGCATTGACATGAACACCGGGGAGCTGTTTTTT
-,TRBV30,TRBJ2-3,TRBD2,CACVGAGGSDTQYF,TGTGCCTGCGTCGGAGCGGGAGGATCAGATACGCAGTATTTT
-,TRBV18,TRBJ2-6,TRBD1,CASSRGTASGANVLTF,TGTGCCAGCTCACGGGGGACAGCCTCTGGGGCCAACGTCCTGACTTTC
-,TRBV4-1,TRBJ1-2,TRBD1,CASSQERDRVYGYTF,TGCGCCAGCAGCCAAGAGCGGGACAGGGTCTATGGCTACACCTTC
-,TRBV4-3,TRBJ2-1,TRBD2,CASSQIRLAGGPSYNEQFF,TGCGCCAGCAGCCAAATTAGACTAGCGGGGGGGCCTTCCTACAATGAGCAGTTCTTC